Below are 25 T cell receptor beta chains sequenced from a single sample in a study of blood T cell repertoires in COVID-19 (dated by TCRdb to 2018 to 2021). To prepare the library, the immunoSEQ multiplex PCR assay was applied. The table comes from immuneACCESS by way of TCRdb, which keeps in-frame sequences with V and J called. Part of the clones is missing from these tables; in studies checked, under half for an unresolved V gene and the rest for unknown reasons. This sample has hundreds of thousands of clones in its table, and 89% of those were observed once. Of the sample, approximately 5.2% is held by the ten largest clones. The sample was PBMCs or T cells enriched from blood (not recorded which). The receptors derive from a man aged 60 to 75 who had recovered from COVID-19.

The CDR3 nucleotides read TGTGCCAGCAGTCTAGGCCAAGAGACCCAGTACTTC. Translating gives CASSLGQETQYF. V gene TRBV11-2 combines with J gene TRBJ2-5; D remains unclear. V lost 6 bases and J 1 base, leaving 6 bases between the germline ends. CDR1 is SGHAT, CDR2 FQNNGV, per germline. This CDR3 contains 12 residues.

The genes are TRBV19 and TRBJ1-5; 11 bases match TRBD1. Germline CDR1 LNHDA, CDR2 SQIVND (reference sequence). With V trimmed by 10 bases and J by 6 bases, 11 bases remained unmatched. The CDR3 length is 15 residues. The CDR3 DNA is TGTGCCACCTCCCGGGGACAGGGGGTCGGTCAGCCCCAGCATTTT. Its translation: CATSRGQGVGQPQHF.

This chain connects TRBV30 to TRBJ2-2; D is perhaps TRBD2 (5 bases). CDR1 is GTSNPN and CDR2 is SVGIG in the germline V gene (reference sequence). The CDR3 has 12 amino acids. Trimming stripped 0 bases from V and 7 bases from J, with 6 bases between. The chain's CDR3 is CAWSVRGGELFF. CDR3 bases: TGTGCCTGGAGTGTACGGGGCGGGGAGCTGTTTTTT.

The gene calls are TRBV6-2 or TRBV6-3 and TRBJ2-2; no definite D call. From germline, CDR1 is MNHEY and CDR2 SVGEGT. The CDR3 sequence is 11 residues long. Trimming took 6 bases from V and 8 from J, leaving 7 bases between them. The CDR3 here is CASSLRGELFF. CDR3 nucleotides: TGTGCCAGCAGCCTGCGGGGGGAGCTGTTTTTT.

This clone was seen more than once but under ten times. The J gene is TRBJ1-5, the V gene TRBV10-3; a weak D match, TRBD1 (5 bases). Germline V gene data show CDR1 as ENHRY and CDR2 as SYGVKD. This CDR3 has 13 residues. The V end lost 6 bases, the J end lost 5 bases, and 11 bases lay between the germline ends. The CDR3 spells CAISVDSDQPQHF. In nucleotides, the CDR3 is TGTGCCATCAGCGTTGACAGTGATCAGCCCCAGCATTTT.

As to this clone: The identical CDR3 is also encoded by other nucleotide sequences in the sample. DNA for the CDR3: TGTGCCAGCAGTTCCAGGGGCACTGAAGCTTTCTTT. Translation gives CASSSRGTEAFF. J is TRBJ1-1 and V is TRBV12-3 or TRBV12-4; tentative D call: TRBD1 (6 bases). CDR3 size: 12 residues. Trimming took 4 bases from V and 4 from J, leaving 7 bases between them.

The CDR3 loop is CASSPVGGVRDIQYF. Written as DNA, the CDR3 is TGTGCCAGCAGCCCGGTAGGGGGTGTTAGGGACATTCAGTACTTC. The chain uses TRBV7-6 and TRBJ2-4; D is possibly TRBD1 (6 bases). The CDR3 sequence is 15 residues long. Per the germline V gene, CDR1 is SGHVS and CDR2 is FNYEAQ. V gave up 5 bases and J gave up 8 bases, with 19 bases separating them.

The chain joins TRBV15 to TRBJ2-5; D might be TRBD1 (6 bases). The CDR3 consists of 16 residues. Trimming removed 5 bases at V and 4 bases at J, with 20 bases between. CDR1 and CDR2 from the germline V gene are LNHNV and YYDKDF (reference sequence). CDR3 coding DNA: TGTGCCACCAGCCGAAGCATAGTGGGGGCGGGAGAGACCCAGTACTTC. Amino acids: CATSRSIVGAGETQYF. Using reference TRBV15 and TRBJ2-5 for the parts outside the CDR3, the full variable domain is DAMVIQNPRYQVTQFGKPVTLSCSQTLNHNVMYWYQQKSSQAPKLLFHYYDKDFNNEADTPDNFQSRRPNTSFCFLDIRSPGLGDTAMYLCATSRSIVGAGETQYFGPGTRLLVL.

This clone was seen repeatedly, ten times or more. Distinct nucleotide sequences in the sample also encode this CDR3. CDR3 bases: TGCGCCAGCAGCCAAGGACCGGGACAGGGGACCTACGAGCAGTACTTC. It is translated as CASSQGPGQGTYEQYF. The chain joins TRBV4-1 to TRBJ2-7; 10 bases align to TRBD1. From germline, CDR1 is MGHRA and CDR2 YSYEKL. CDR3 length: 16 residues. J lost 2 bases, V lost 1 base, and 5 bases had no gene match.

Notes on this clone: Other DNA variants within this sample encode the same CDR3. This rearrangement joins TRBV5-1 to TRBJ2-3; 12 bases match TRBD2. Losses at the gene ends were 3 bases for V and 6 bases for J; bases not matched to a gene: 5. This CDR3 is built from 15 residues. CDR1 and CDR2 from the germline V gene are SGHRS and YFSETQ. The CDR3 sequence: CASSYLAGGPDTQYF. DNA of the CDR3: TGCGCCAGCAGCTACCTAGCGGGAGGGCCTGATACGCAGTATTTT.

The gene calls are TRBV6-5 and TRBJ2-1; TRBD2 agrees at 12 bases. The CDR3 loop spans 15 amino acids. The germline V gene encodes CDR1 MNHEY and CDR2 SVGAGI. V lost 5 bases and J lost 7; bases outside the gene matches: 6. The CDR3 loop reads CASSRLAGEDNEQFF. Here the CDR3 DNA reads TGTGCCAGCAGTCGACTAGCGGGAGAAGATAATGAGCAGTTCTTC.

This chain uses TRBV10-3 with TRBJ1-3, with D maybe TRBD1 (5 bases). CDR3 length equals 16 residues. The V end lost 3 bases, the J end lost 2 bases, and 14 bases lay between the germline ends. The germline CDR1 and CDR2 sequences are ENHRY and SYGVKD. The CDR3 DNA reads as TGTGCCATCAGTGAAATGGGGGGAGGAACTGGAAACACCATATATTTT. It encodes CAISEMGGGTGNTIYF.

The table lists this clone with a few counts. This chain joins TRBV7-9 and TRBJ1-1, with D possibly matching TRBD1 (6 bases). V dropped 5 bases and J dropped 5 bases, with 12 bases sitting between them. Germline V gene data show CDR1 as SEHNR and CDR2 as FQNEAQ (reference sequence). The CDR3 has 13 amino acids. As DNA, the CDR3 is TGTGCCAGCAGCAGAAACAGGGATACTGAAGCTTTCTTT. Translation gives CASSRNRDTEAFF.

The chain couples TRBV5-1 to TRBJ2-1; TRBD2 agrees at 14 bases. Germline trimming cut 3 bases from V and 0 bases from J; bases unmatched to any gene: 11. The CDR3 runs 20 residues. Germline V CDR1 and CDR2: SGHRS, YFSETQ. DNA of the CDR3: TGCGCCAGCAGCTCCAGGCCTACCGGGACTAGCGGGAGCTCCTACAATGAGCAGTTCTTC. Amino acids: CASSSRPTGTSGSSYNEQFF. The full variable domain, rest sourced from reference TRBV5-1 and TRBJ2-1, is KAGVTQTPRYLIKTRGQQVTLSCSPISGHRSVSWYQQTPGQGLQFLFEYFSETQRNKGNFPGRFSGRQFSNSRSEMNVSTLELGDSALYLCASSSRPTGTSGSSYNEQFFGPGTRLTVL.

This CDR3 reads CASSPTSGVQETQYF. In nucleotides, the CDR3 is TGTGCCAGCTCACCGACTAGCGGAGTTCAAGAGACCCAGTACTTC. The chain carries TRBV18 and TRBJ2-5; 9 bases fit TRBD2. V lost 3 bases, J lost 2 bases, and 4 bases stayed unmatched. This CDR3 has 15 amino acids. Germline CDR1 and CDR2: KGHSH and LQKENI. Full variable domain (rest looked up from reference TRBV18 and TRBJ2-5): NAGVMQNPRHLVRRRGQEARLRCSPMKGHSHVYWYRQLPEEGLKFMVYLQKENIIDESGMPKERFSAEFPKEGPSILRIQQVVRGDSAAYFCASSPTSGVQETQYFGPGTRLLVL.

This chain connects TRBV7-9 to TRBJ2-1; D gene ambiguous. This CDR3 has 10 residues. Germline CDR1 SEHNR, CDR2 FQNEAQ (reference sequence). V lost 5 bases and J 7 bases, leaving 3 bases between the germline ends. CDR3 bases: TGTGCCAGCAGCCCTAATGAGCAGTTCTTC. Its protein product is CASSPNEQFF.

The chain employs TRBV7-2 and TRBJ2-3, with a tentative D call TRBD2 (6 bases). V lost 5 bases and J lost 0, with 15 bases in between. The CDR3 has 16 residues. Germline V gene lookup returns CDR1 SGHTA and CDR2 FQGNSA. CDR3 loop: CASSTGSGLSTDTQYF. In DNA, the CDR3 is TGTGCCAGCAGCACGGGTAGCGGACTTAGCACAGATACGCAGTATTTT.

This chain joins TRBV6-5 and TRBJ2-5, with D tentatively TRBD2 (7 bases). The CDR3 loop spans 15 amino acids. The germline gives CDR1 MNHEY, CDR2 SVGAGI. The V gene lost 6 bases and the J gene lost 4 bases, with 18 bases spanning the gap. The CDR3 DNA sequence: TGTGCCAGCAGCGGCTGGGGGGGGCAGGTAGAGACCCAGTACTTC. Translating gives CASSGWGGQVETQYF.

CDR3 in amino acids: CASSIMPGLSPGANVLTF. DNA for the CDR3: TGTGCCAGTAGCATCATGCCGGGACTCTCCCCCGGGGCCAACGTCCTGACTTTC. The V and J genes are TRBV19 and TRBJ2-6; D possibly corresponds to TRBD2 (6 bases). The CDR3 covers 18 residues. V was shortened by 6 bases and J by 4 bases, with 22 bases between the two germline ends. Germline CDR1 and CDR2: LNHDA and SQIVND (reference sequence).

This clone was seen only a few times. The chain links TRBV5-1 to TRBJ1-4; 8 nucleotides align to TRBD1. Germline V lookup: CDR1 SGHRS, CDR2 YFSETQ. After removal of 5 bases from V and 6 bases from J, the junction contained 6 bases not matched to a gene. The CDR3 length is 14 residues. DNA of the CDR3: TGCGCCAGCAGTATAGGACAGGGCGATGAAAAACTGTTTTTT. Translation: CASSIGQGDEKLFF.

This sequence joins TRBV24-1 and TRBJ1-2; perhaps TRBD1 as D (5 bases). This CDR3 has 17 amino acids. V was clipped by 4 bases and J by 6 bases, with 23 bases between them. The germline V gene encodes CDR1 KGHDR and CDR2 SFDVKD. The CDR3 bases are TGTGCCACCAGTGACCCTCCGGGACCAGGCCGGGGGAATGGCTACACCTTC. Amino acid sequence: CATSDPPGPGRGNGYTF.

The J gene is TRBJ2-1, the V gene TRBV5-6; 9 bases are shared with TRBD2. The CDR3 contains 17 residues. Germline loops: CDR1 SGHDT, CDR2 YYEEEE. Trimming took 5 bases from V and 2 from J; bases not matched to a gene: 11. This CDR3 is CASSYLYSGRPYNEQFF. DNA for the CDR3: TGTGCCAGCAGTTATCTATATAGCGGGAGACCCTACAATGAGCAGTTCTTC.

V usage is TRBV28 and J usage is TRBJ2-7, with D perhaps matching TRBD1 (6 bases). The CDR3 has 13 amino acids. Germline assignment: CDR1 MDHEN and CDR2 SYDVKM. V lost 5 bases and J lost 4, with 12 bases in between. CDR3 loop: CASSPGQLYEQYF. In nucleotides, the CDR3 is TGTGCCAGCAGTCCCGGACAGTTATACGAGCAGTACTTC.

This chain uses TRBV6-1 with TRBJ2-7; D is undetermined. In germline, CDR1 is MNHNS, CDR2 SASEGT. V lost 0 bases, J lost 1 base, and 7 bases lay in between. The CDR3 is made up of 14 amino acids. CDR3 loop: CASSEASTSYEQYF. CDR3 sequence (DNA): TGTGCCAGCAGTGAAGCCAGTACATCCTACGAGCAGTACTTC.

The sample holds a few counts of this clone. The DNA of the CDR3 is TGTGCCAGTAGCCGTTTTTCCGGGACAGGGAATTCACCCCTCCACTTT. Its translation: CASSRFSGTGNSPLHF. The chain carries TRBV19 and TRBJ1-6; 9 bases align to TRBD1. In germline, CDR1 is LNHDA, CDR2 SQIVND (reference sequence). V shed 6 bases and J 7 bases; nucleotides not matched to a gene: 10. The CDR3 length is 16 residues.